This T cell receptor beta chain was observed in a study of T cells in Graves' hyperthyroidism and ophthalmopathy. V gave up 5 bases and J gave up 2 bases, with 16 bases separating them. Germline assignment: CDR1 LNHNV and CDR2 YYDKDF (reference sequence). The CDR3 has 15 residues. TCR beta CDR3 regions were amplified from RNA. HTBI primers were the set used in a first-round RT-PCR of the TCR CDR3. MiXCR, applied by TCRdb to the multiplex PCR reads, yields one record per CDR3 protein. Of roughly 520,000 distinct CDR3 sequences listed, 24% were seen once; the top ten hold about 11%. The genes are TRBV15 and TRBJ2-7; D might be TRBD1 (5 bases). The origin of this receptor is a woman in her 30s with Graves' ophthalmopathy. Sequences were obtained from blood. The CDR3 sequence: CATSSPHQGPYEQYF. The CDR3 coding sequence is TGTGCCACCAGCTCCCCCCACCAGGGTCCCTACGAGCAGTACTTC.